A single sample gave rise to the 6 T cell receptor beta chains below, sequenced in a study of graft-versus-host responses after intestinal transplantation. Sequencing was performed with immunoSEQ multiplex PCR; in TCRdb, only in-frame clones are kept and a portion is missing. The table records about 19,000 clones, approximately 89% of them present only once. The material was bone marrow, obtained approximately 120 days after transplant. These receptor sequences come from a human patient who received an intestinal transplant, so some T cells may come from the graft donor.

The J gene is TRBJ1-5, the V gene TRBV10-3; D is undetermined. CDR3 length: 14 amino acids. Germline V gene lookup returns CDR1 ENHRY and CDR2 SYGVKD. V was clipped by 0 bases and J by 4 bases, with 7 bases between them. Here the CDR3 DNA reads TGTGCCATCAGTGAGTCTACAGCAAATCAGCCCCAGCATTTT. Translation gives CAISESTANQPQHF.

The chain uses TRBV30 and TRBJ2-5; D remains unclear. The germline V gene encodes CDR1 GTSNPN and CDR2 SVGIG (reference sequence). Trimming removed 3 bases from V and 4 bases from J, with 15 bases in between. The CDR3 length is 14 residues. The CDR3 protein is CAWSPGLMGETQYF. The CDR3 DNA follows: TGTGCCTGGAGCCCGGGTCTGATGGGAGAGACCCAGTACTTC.

The chain links TRBV9 to TRBJ1-1, with 7 bases identical to TRBD1. Losses at the gene ends were 0 bases for V and 7 bases for J; bases not matched to a gene: 12. Germline CDR1 reads SGDLS; CDR2 reads YYNGEE. The CDR3 length is 16 residues. The CDR3 spells CASSVAIGTAGNEAFF. The CDR3 DNA sequence: TGTGCCAGCAGCGTAGCGATTGGGACAGCCGGCAATGAAGCTTTCTTT.

This clone was detected a few times. This chain joins TRBV6-4 and TRBJ2-3, with TRBD2 matching 7 bases. CDR1 is MRHNA, CDR2 SNTAGT, per germline. The CDR3 totals 15 residues. J lost 0 bases, V lost 0 bases, and 0 bases had no gene match. The CDR3 protein is CASSDSGGSTDTQYF. The CDR3 DNA sequence: TGTGCCAGCAGTGACTCGGGGGGGAGCACAGATACGCAGTATTTT.

This chain uses TRBV6-1 with TRBJ2-3, with TRBD2 identical over 14 bases. Germline loops: CDR1 MNHNS, CDR2 SASEGT. CDR3 size: 15 residues. The junction had 1 base not matched to a gene; V was cut back by 4 bases and J by 4 bases. The CDR3 nucleotides are TGTGCCAGCAGTGGACTAGCGGGGGGGCCAGATACGCAGTATTTT. Its translation is CASSGLAGGPDTQYF.

The CDR3 bases are TGTGCCAGCTTGCGGTATGGAGAGACGAACACTGAAGCTTTCTTT. It is translated as CASLRYGETNTEAFF. This chain uses TRBV6-1 with TRBJ1-1; D not resolved. Germline lookup yields CDR1 MNHNS and CDR2 SASEGT. Trimming stripped 8 bases from V and 1 base from J, with 17 bases between. CDR3 length: 15 residues.